This T cell receptor beta chain comes out of a study of T cell repertoires and HLA-DP antigens. The germline V gene has CDR1 SGHTA and CDR2 FQGTGA. With 3 bases removed from V and 4 bases from J, the gap between germline ends came to 11 bases. CDR3 length: 14 amino acids. Each pre-culture CD4+ sample aimed for approximately 200,000 T cell genomes at deep resolution. TCRdb's copy holds only in-frame clones and misses some; the assay was immunoSEQ multiplex PCR. This table has roughly 110,000 clones, roughly 92% appearing once. This clone was seen once. The antigen is not known. The clonotype originates from a woman in her late teens or twenties in good health and CMV-seronegative. The sequencing input was CD4+ T cells from PBMCs. V is TRBV7-3 and J is TRBJ2-3; tentatively, D is TRBD1 (5 bases). Written as DNA, the CDR3 is TGTGCCAGCAGCTTTCTCAGGGCCCCAGATACGCAGTATTTT. Amino acids: CASSFLRAPDTQYF.